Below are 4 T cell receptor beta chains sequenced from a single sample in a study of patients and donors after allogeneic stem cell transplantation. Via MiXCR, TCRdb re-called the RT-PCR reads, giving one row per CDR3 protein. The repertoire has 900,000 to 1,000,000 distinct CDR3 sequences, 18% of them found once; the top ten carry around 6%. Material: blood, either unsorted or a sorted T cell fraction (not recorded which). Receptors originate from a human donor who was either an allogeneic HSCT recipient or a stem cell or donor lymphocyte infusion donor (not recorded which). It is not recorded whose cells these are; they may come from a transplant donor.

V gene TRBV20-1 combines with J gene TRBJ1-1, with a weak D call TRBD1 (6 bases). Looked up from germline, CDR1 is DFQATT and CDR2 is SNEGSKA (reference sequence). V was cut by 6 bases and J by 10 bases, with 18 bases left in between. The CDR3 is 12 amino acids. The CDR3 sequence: CSARPAGRGAFF. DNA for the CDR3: TGCAGTGCCAGACCCGCGGGCAGGGGAGCTTTCTTT.

Here the CDR3 DNA reads TGTGCCAGCAGCGCTACTAGCGGGACGATCTACGAGCAGTACTTC. Encoded protein: CASSATSGTIYEQYF. V usage is TRBV5-4 and J usage is TRBJ2-7, with 10 bases identical to TRBD2. CDR1 and CDR2 from the germline V gene are SGHNT and YYREEE (reference sequence). V was pared by 4 bases and J by 3 bases, with 7 bases of the junction left unmatched. The length of the CDR3 is 15 residues.

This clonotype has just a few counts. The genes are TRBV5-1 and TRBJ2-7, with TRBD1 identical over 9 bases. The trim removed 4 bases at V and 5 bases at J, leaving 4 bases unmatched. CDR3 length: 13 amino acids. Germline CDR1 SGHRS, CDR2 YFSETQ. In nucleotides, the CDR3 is TGCGCCAGCAGCGGGGACAGGGACGACGAGCAGTACTTC. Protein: CASSGDRDDEQYF.

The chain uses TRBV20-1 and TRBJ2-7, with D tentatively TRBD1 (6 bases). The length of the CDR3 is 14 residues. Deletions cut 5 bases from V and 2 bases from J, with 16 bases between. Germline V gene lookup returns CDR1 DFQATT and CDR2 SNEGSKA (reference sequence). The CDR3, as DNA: TGCAGTGCTGGGCGGACAGACTTCCCCTACGAGCAGTACTTC. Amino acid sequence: CSAGRTDFPYEQYF.